The rows below give T cell receptor beta chains drawn from one sample of a study of T cells after yellow fever vaccination. TCRdb used MiXCR to reprocess the 5' RACE reads, holding one entry per CDR3 protein. The sample yields nearly 550,000 distinct CDR3 sequences, 15% to 20% seen once. Sequenced material: PBMCs, taken 15 days after the yellow fever booster vaccination. These receptor sequences come from a man aged 30 to 45 who received the YFV17D yellow fever vaccine. Both conserved end residues are trimmed from each CDR3. The listing skips clone size in some rows; elsewhere it reads once, few, many or a size class.

V	size	J	CDR3
TRBV5-1	NA	TRBJ2-1	ASSSTGGGEQF
TRBV15	NA	TRBJ2-2	ATKESPKGGELF
TRBV12-3/TRBV12-4	few	TRBJ2-1	ASSQPGGAYNEQF
TRBV7-2	few	TRBJ2-1	ASSFPASGPSYNEQF
TRBV5-6	NA	TRBJ2-2	ASSLGPGKNTGELF
TRBV24-1	few	TRBJ2-7	AKKQMSGRLSYEQY
TRBV28	NA	TRBJ2-7	ASSLFTSGTSYEQY
TRBV29-1	many	TRBJ2-2	SVAGTRSTGELF
TRBV28	few	TRBJ2-7	ASSLPGAGYEQY
TRBV15	NA	TRBJ2-3	ATTGARGGSGTDTQY
TRBV7-6	few	TRBJ2-7	ASSLGLAGAAYEQY
TRBV6-2/TRBV6-3	few	TRBJ1-2	ATCPSGSTYGYT
TRBV28	few	TRBJ2-1	ASSGMPTGESSYNEQF
TRBV9	few	TRBJ2-5	ASSGRQETQY
TRBV7-2	NA	TRBJ2-1	ASSPRQANEQF
TRBV28	many	TRBJ2-7	ASSLSNSYEQY
TRBV15	few	TRBJ2-5	ATSRGTAQETQY
TRBV5-1	many	TRBJ2-7	ASSFRLAEQGWGEQY
TRBV7-2	few	TRBJ1-2	ASSLETSSGYT
TRBV4-2	NA	TRBJ2-2	ASSPRTGVNTGELF
TRBV6-5	NA	TRBJ2-7	ASSFYRGPLSYEQY
TRBV20-1	NA	TRBJ2-7	SATRLVDEQY
TRBV7-9	few	TRBJ2-7	ASSTELYEQY
TRBV5-1	few	TRBJ1-2	ASSLEVTNYGYT
TRBV2	NA	TRBJ2-7	ASSEIIRSAYEQY
TRBV29-1	few	TRBJ2-3	SVDRDRDRDTQY
TRBV18	few	TRBJ2-5	ASSKDVGRETQY
TRBV10-3	NA	TRBJ2-1	AISGGRGDNEQF
TRBV12-3/TRBV12-4	NA	TRBJ1-4	ASSPLGRGNEKLF
TRBV9	many	TRBJ2-7	ASSVDSENYEQY
TRBV5-6	few	TRBJ2-3	ASSPEQGVRDTQY
TRBV6-6	NA	TRBJ2-7	ASSREAVGEQY
TRBV7-9	NA	TRBJ2-2	ASSGREGNTGELF
TRBV7-4	NA	TRBJ2-7	ASSLAPSGEPYEQY
TRBV23-1	NA	TRBJ1-2	ASTPRSRA
TRBV18	NA	TRBJ2-4	ASSRGENIQY
TRBV6-6	NA	TRBJ2-1	ASSWGKRIEQF
TRBV7-9	NA	TRBJ2-7	ASSGGGRGNYEQY
TRBV5-1	NA	TRBJ1-3	ASSWDGSGNTIY
TRBV5-1	NA	TRBJ2-3	ASSVLTKRDSRDTQY
TRBV19	NA	TRBJ2-1	ASCAGGTYNEQF
TRBV12-3/TRBV12-4	few	TRBJ2-1	ASSHPGLPYNEQF
TRBV20-1	few	TRBJ2-7	SASSVSREQY
TRBV27	few	TRBJ2-1	ASSFYYEQF
TRBV5-4	NA	TRBJ2-7	ASSWDSSGYEQY
TRBV5-5	NA	TRBJ2-3	ASSRQGFPTDTQY
TRBV4-3	few	TRBJ2-3	ASSSKVADTQY
TRBV6-2/TRBV6-3	NA	TRBJ2-5	ASTRAGQTQY
TRBV29-1	NA	TRBJ2-3	SLREGSSTDTQY
TRBV6-1	NA	TRBJ2-4	ASAQGRKNIQY
TRBV10-3	NA	TRBJ1-1	AISELAGTNTEAF
TRBV5-8	NA	TRBJ2-5	ASSLSRIQETQY
TRBV5-1	NA	TRBJ2-7	ASHPGTSGYEQY
TRBV5-1	NA	TRBJ2-3	ASSLDRGEIIADTQY
TRBV27	few	TRBJ2-1	ASSFRNNEQF
TRBV5-1	NA	TRBJ2-1	ASSPWGLHNEQF